These 6 T cell receptor beta chains were all obtained from the same sample, sequenced in a study of T cell responses to AZD1222 COVID-19 vaccine (dated by TCRdb to the early 2020s). This sample's time point label indicates: about 28 days (+/-7) after the second vaccine dose. The receptor library was made with the immunoSEQ multiplex PCR assay. Entries here come from immuneACCESS through TCRdb and include only in-frame sequences with V and J called. Some clones fail to appear in such tables; in the studies checked, an unresolved V gene covers under half of the shortfall, and the cause of the remainder is unknown. The sample records 85,000 to 90,000 clones, 89% of which are singletons. The ten largest account for approximately 5% of the sample. Here the sequenced sample was peripheral blood, taken 28 days after the second AZD1222 dose. These TCRs come from an adult who received the AZD1222 COVID-19 vaccine.

The chain uses TRBV18 and TRBJ2-7; the D gene is possibly TRBD1 (5 bases). With 3 bases removed from V and 2 bases from J, the gap between germline ends came to 11 bases. The CDR3 is made up of 14 amino acids. The germline V gene has CDR1 KGHSH and CDR2 LQKENI. In DNA form, the CDR3 reads TGTGCCAGCTCACCCGGGCGGACAACCTACGAGCAGTACTTC. It encodes CASSPGRTTYEQYF.

The V gene is TRBV19, the J gene TRBJ2-5; D tentatively reads TRBD1 or TRBD2 (6 bases each). The ends were cut back, 3 bases at V and 5 bases at J, with 16 bases in the middle. Germline CDR1 LNHDA, CDR2 SQIVND (reference sequence). This CDR3 comprises 15 residues. The CDR3 DNA reads TGTGCCAGTAGTATTACCGGAGGGGGGCGGGAGACCCAGTACTTC. Translated: CASSITGGGRETQYF.

The chain uses TRBV7-8 and TRBJ2-7; 11 bases match TRBD2. Germline V gene lookup returns CDR1 SGHVS and CDR2 FQNEAQ. There are 17 residues in the CDR3. The ends lost 5 bases at V and 4 bases at J; junction bases unmatched: 13. CDR3 in amino acids: CASSPPGRVAGGYEQYF. The CDR3 nucleotides read TGTGCCAGCAGCCCACCCGGGCGAGTAGCGGGAGGGTACGAGCAGTACTTC.

CDR3 nucleotides: TGTGCCAGCAGTACGTACAGGGGTTTGGAGACCCAGTACTTC. The encoded protein is CASSTYRGLETQYF. The chain uses TRBV6-2 or TRBV6-3 and TRBJ2-5; 7 bases align to TRBD1. Per germline, CDR1 MNHEY and CDR2 SVGEGT. There are 14 residues in the CDR3. The trim removed 5 bases at V and 5 bases at J, leaving 8 bases unmatched.

This chain links TRBV11-1 with TRBJ2-7, with TRBD1 as a possible D gene (6 bases). Germline V gives CDR1 SGHAT, CDR2 FQDESV (reference sequence). Trimming pared 8 bases from V and 1 base from J, leaving 12 bases between. CDR3 length equals 13 residues. The CDR3 is CASLSGVSYEQYV. CDR3 DNA: TGTGCCAGCCTCTCAGGGGTATCCTACGAGCAGTACGTC.

This rearrangement joins TRBV6-6 to TRBJ1-1; TRBD1 aligns across 7 bases. Germline V lookup: CDR1 MNHNY, CDR2 SVGAGI (reference sequence). V shed 8 bases and J 0 bases; nucleotides not matched to a gene: 6. The CDR3 sequence is 14 residues long. CDR3 region: CASGTDRMNTEAFF. CDR3 coding DNA: TGTGCCAGCGGGACGGACAGGATGAACACTGAAGCTTTCTTT.